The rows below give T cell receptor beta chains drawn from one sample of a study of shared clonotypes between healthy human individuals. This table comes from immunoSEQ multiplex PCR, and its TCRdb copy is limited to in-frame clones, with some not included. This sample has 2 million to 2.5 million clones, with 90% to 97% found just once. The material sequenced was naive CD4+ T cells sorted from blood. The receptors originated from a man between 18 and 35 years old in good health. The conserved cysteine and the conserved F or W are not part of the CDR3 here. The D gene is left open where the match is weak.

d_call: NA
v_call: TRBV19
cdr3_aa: ASSGVGRGEAYEQY

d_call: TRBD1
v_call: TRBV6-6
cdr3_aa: ASRTGQGSYEQY

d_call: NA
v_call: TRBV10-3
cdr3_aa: AISEPDRNYGYT

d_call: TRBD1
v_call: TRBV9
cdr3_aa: ASSGRDSNYGYT

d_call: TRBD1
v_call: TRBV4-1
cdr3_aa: ASSQDRDRAETQY

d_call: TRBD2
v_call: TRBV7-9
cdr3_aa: ASTTAGPSTDTQY

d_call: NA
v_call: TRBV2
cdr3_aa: ASSERSGRDTEAF

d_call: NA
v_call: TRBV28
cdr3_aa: ASSGGSDTQY

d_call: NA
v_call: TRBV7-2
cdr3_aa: ASSLVIENYGYT

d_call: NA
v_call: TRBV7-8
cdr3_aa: ASRHNRGGTYNEQF

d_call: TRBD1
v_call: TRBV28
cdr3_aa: ASSLWGQGSYNEQF

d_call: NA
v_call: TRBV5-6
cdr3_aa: ASSLRGLGGANVLT

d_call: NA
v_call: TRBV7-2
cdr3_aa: ASSLVGRLEAF

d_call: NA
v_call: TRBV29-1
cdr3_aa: SVAGMRSYNEQF

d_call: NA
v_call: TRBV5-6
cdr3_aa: ASSLAGVGYEQY

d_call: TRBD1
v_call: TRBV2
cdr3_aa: ASSEKTGPYEQY

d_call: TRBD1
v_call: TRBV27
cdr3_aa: ASSTNPGQVNTGELF

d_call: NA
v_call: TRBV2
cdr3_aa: ASSNSGETQY

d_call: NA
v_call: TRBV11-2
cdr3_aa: ASSLDRQGNEQF

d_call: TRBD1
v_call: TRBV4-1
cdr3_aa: ASSQEQGVTEAF

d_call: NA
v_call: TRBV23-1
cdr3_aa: ASSQSDRGHSYGYT

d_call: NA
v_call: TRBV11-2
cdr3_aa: ASSLDLSGRYEQY

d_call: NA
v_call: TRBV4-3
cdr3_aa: ASSQDRAGYNEQF

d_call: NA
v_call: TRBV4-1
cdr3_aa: ASSQDQGEGYRYEQY

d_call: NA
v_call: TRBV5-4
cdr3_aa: ASSPGHLLSGNTIY

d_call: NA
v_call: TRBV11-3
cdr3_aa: ASSLEFTGELF

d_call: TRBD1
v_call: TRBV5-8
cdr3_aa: ASSLETKGQWNQPQH

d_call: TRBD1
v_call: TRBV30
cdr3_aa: AWSTGGGVSGANVLT